Sequencing of this TCR beta chain was carried out in a study of blood T cells in healthy people across ages. Looking at the study overall: Per two T cells, template switching captured roughly one barcoded beta molecule. Study-level findings and limits: CMV status of donors was not determined, possibly confounding expanded clonotype changes.

Trimming stripped 10 bases from V and 5 bases from J, with 14 bases between. There are 12 residues in the CDR3. Germline V gene sequence: CDR1 ENHRY, CDR2 SYGVKD. This clonotype has only a few counts. Its specificity is not known. The sample, about 9.2 milliliters of peripheral blood, was drawn from each donor. A second PCR, run for about 7 to 12 cycles, used a sample-barcoded 5' primer plus a J-beta primer mix. TCRdb re-called the 5' RACE reads with MiXCR, one entry per CDR3 protein. The sample lists about 1.6 million distinct CDR3 sequences, approximately 32% seen once, with around 10% in the top ten.

This sequence originates from a woman aged 25 to 45 in good health. Source material: blood. The genes are TRBV10-3 and TRBJ2-5; perhaps TRBD1 as D (5 bases). CDR3 sequence: CATAPGWETQYF. For the CDR3, the DNA is TGTGCCACGGCCCCAGGGTGGGAGACCCAGTACTTC.